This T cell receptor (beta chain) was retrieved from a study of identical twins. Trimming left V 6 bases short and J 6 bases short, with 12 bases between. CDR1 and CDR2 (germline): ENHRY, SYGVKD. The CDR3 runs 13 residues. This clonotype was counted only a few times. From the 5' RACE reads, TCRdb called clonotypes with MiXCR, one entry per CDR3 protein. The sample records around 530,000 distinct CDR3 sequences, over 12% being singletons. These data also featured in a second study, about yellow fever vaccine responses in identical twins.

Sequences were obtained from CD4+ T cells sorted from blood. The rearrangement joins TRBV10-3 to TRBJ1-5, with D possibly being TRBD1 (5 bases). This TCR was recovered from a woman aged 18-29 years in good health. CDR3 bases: TGTGCCATCAGCGACGACAGTTTTCAGCCCCAGCATTTT. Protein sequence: CAISDDSFQPQHF.